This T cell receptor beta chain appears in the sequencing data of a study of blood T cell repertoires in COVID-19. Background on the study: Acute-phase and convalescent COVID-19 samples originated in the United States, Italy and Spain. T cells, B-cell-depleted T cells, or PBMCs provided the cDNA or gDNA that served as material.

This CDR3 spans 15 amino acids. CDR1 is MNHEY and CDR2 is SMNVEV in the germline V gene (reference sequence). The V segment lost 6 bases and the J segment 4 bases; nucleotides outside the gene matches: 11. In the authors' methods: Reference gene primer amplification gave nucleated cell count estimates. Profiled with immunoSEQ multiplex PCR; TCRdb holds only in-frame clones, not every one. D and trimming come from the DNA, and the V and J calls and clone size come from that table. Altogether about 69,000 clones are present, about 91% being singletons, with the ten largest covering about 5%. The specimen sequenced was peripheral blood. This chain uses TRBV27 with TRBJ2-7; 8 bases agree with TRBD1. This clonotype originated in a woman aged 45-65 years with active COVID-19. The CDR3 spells CASRGAGTGSYEQYF. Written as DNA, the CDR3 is TGTGCCAGCAGGGGGGCCGGGACAGGCTCTTACGAGCAGTACTTC.